The rows below give T cell receptor beta chains drawn from one sample of a study of identical twins. One entry per CDR3 protein results from TCRdb running MiXCR on the 5' RACE reads. The table has around 490,000 distinct CDR3 sequences, around 24% seen once. These data were also reused for a study on yellow fever vaccine responses in identical twins.

Source material: CD4+ T cells sorted from blood. These receptors were collected from a woman in her late teens or twenties in good health. Each CDR3 is given with its conserved first and last residue. A D gene is named only where the DNA matches it firmly. Size tells how often a clone was seen (once, few, many) or the class of an expanded clone, and some rows leave it out.

d_gene: .
j_gene: TRBJ2-2
abundance: .
v_gene: TRBV2
CDR3aa: CASRKVDTGELFF
CDR3nt: TGTGCCAGCAGAAAAGTCGACACCGGGGAGCTGTTTTTT

d_gene: .
j_gene: TRBJ1-5
abundance: few
v_gene: TRBV21-1
CDR3aa: CAKARAPQHF
CDR3nt: TGTGCGAAAGCCCGTGCGCCCCAGCATTTT

d_gene: .
j_gene: TRBJ2-5
abundance: .
v_gene: TRBV7-9
CDR3aa: CASSGGLYQETQYF
CDR3nt: TGTGCCAGCAGTGGGGGGTTATACCAAGAGACCCAGTACTTC

d_gene: .
j_gene: TRBJ2-5
abundance: .
v_gene: TRBV7-8
CDR3aa: CASSSRLGETQYF
CDR3nt: TGTGCCAGCAGCTCACGCCTCGGGGAGACCCAGTACTTC

d_gene: .
j_gene: TRBJ2-2
abundance: .
v_gene: TRBV7-8
CDR3aa: CASSLDGISGELFF
CDR3nt: TGTGCCAGCAGCTTAGACGGGATCAGCGGGGAGCTGTTTTTT

d_gene: TRBD2
j_gene: TRBJ2-3
abundance: few
v_gene: TRBV25-1
CDR3aa: CASSAGLATDTQYF
CDR3nt: TGTGCCAGCAGTGCAGGACTAGCTACAGATACGCAGTATTTT

d_gene: .
j_gene: TRBJ2-5
abundance: few
v_gene: TRBV20-1
CDR3aa: CSARDGRKGSQTQYF
CDR3nt: TGCAGTGCTAGAGATGGCCGCAAAGGAAGCCAGACCCAGTACTTC

d_gene: TRBD1
j_gene: TRBJ1-6
abundance: .
v_gene: TRBV29-1
CDR3aa: CSVRQGTNSPLHF
CDR3nt: TGCAGCGTCAGACAGGGGACGAATTCACCCCTCCACTTT

d_gene: TRBD1
j_gene: TRBJ2-5
abundance: few
v_gene: TRBV5-1
CDR3aa: CASSRDREGETQYF
CDR3nt: TGCGCCAGCAGCCGGGACAGGGAAGGAGAGACCCAGTACTTC

d_gene: TRBD1
j_gene: TRBJ1-2
abundance: few
v_gene: TRBV20-1
CDR3aa: CSAGQGADGYTF
CDR3nt: TGCAGTGCTGGACAGGGGGCGGATGGCTACACCTTC

d_gene: TRBD1
j_gene: TRBJ2-1
abundance: few
v_gene: TRBV29-1
CDR3aa: CSVETGINEQFF
CDR3nt: TGCAGCGTTGAGACAGGGATCAATGAGCAGTTCTTC

d_gene: TRBD1
j_gene: TRBJ1-6
abundance: few
v_gene: TRBV10-3
CDR3aa: CANGQGNNSPLHF
CDR3nt: TGTGCCAACGGACAGGGCAATAATTCACCCCTCCACTTT

d_gene: .
j_gene: TRBJ1-4
abundance: few
v_gene: TRBV5-1
CDR3aa: CASSSRDGEKLFF
CDR3nt: TGCGCCAGCAGCTCCAGGGACGGCGAAAAACTGTTTTTT

d_gene: TRBD1
j_gene: TRBJ2-1
abundance: few
v_gene: TRBV6-5
CDR3aa: CASSYSRQGDNEQFF
CDR3nt: TGTGCCAGCAGTTACTCAAGACAGGGAGACAATGAGCAGTTCTTC

d_gene: .
j_gene: TRBJ1-6
abundance: few
v_gene: TRBV7-2
CDR3aa: CASRPPGHYNSPLHF
CDR3nt: TGTGCCAGCAGACCTCCGGGACACTATAATTCACCCCTCCACTTT

d_gene: .
j_gene: TRBJ2-2
abundance: .
v_gene: TRBV7-3
CDR3aa: CASNRRRGGVTGELFF
CDR3nt: TGTGCCAGCAATCGGAGACGCGGAGGGGTCACCGGGGAGCTGTTTTTT

d_gene: TRBD1
j_gene: TRBJ1-6
abundance: .
v_gene: TRBV20-1
CDR3aa: CSALGQGSLRSLHF
CDR3nt: TGCAGTGCTCTCGGACAGGGGTCACTGCGGTCCCTCCACTTT

d_gene: .
j_gene: TRBJ1-4
abundance: few
v_gene: TRBV20-1
CDR3aa: CSARGATGATNEKLFF
CDR3nt: TGCAGTGCTAGAGGAGCGACAGGAGCAACTAATGAAAAACTGTTTTTT

d_gene: TRBD2
j_gene: TRBJ2-3
abundance: .
v_gene: TRBV5-6
CDR3aa: CASSGTSETDTQYF
CDR3nt: TGTGCCAGCAGCGGGACTAGCGAGACAGATACGCAGTATTTT

d_gene: .
j_gene: TRBJ2-7
abundance: .
v_gene: TRBV15
CDR3aa: CATSRDRGFGYEQYF
CDR3nt: TGTGCCACCAGCAGAGACAGGGGTTTCGGCTACGAGCAGTACTTC

d_gene: .
j_gene: TRBJ2-7
abundance: few
v_gene: TRBV29-1
CDR3aa: CSVQTRLANEQYF
CDR3nt: TGCAGCGTTCAGACTCGCTTGGCGAACGAGCAGTACTTC

d_gene: .
j_gene: TRBJ1-5
abundance: .
v_gene: TRBV24-1
CDR3aa: CATSDLGSQPQHF
CDR3nt: TGTGCCACCAGTGATTTGGGGAGTCAGCCCCAGCATTTT

d_gene: TRBD2
j_gene: TRBJ2-5
abundance: few
v_gene: TRBV7-2
CDR3aa: CASSLGAGEGLRETQYF
CDR3nt: TGTGCCAGCAGCTTAGGAGCGGGGGAGGGCTTGAGAGAGACCCAGTACTTC

d_gene: .
j_gene: TRBJ1-1
abundance: .
v_gene: TRBV12-3/TRBV12-4
CDR3aa: CASSLAMALGTEAFF
CDR3nt: TGTGCCAGCAGTTTAGCCATGGCCCTTGGCACTGAAGCTTTCTTT

d_gene: .
j_gene: TRBJ2-3
abundance: few
v_gene: TRBV20-1
CDR3aa: CSATTGDTQYF
CDR3nt: TGCAGTGCTACTACGGGGGATACGCAGTATTTT

d_gene: TRBD2
j_gene: TRBJ2-2
abundance: .
v_gene: TRBV14
CDR3aa: CASSQGVAGAANTGELFF
CDR3nt: TGTGCCAGCAGCCAAGGGGTAGCGGGGGCCGCGAACACCGGGGAGCTGTTTTTT

d_gene: .
j_gene: TRBJ1-5
abundance: .
v_gene: TRBV29-1
CDR3aa: CSVQASNQPQHF
CDR3nt: TGCAGCGTTCAGGCTAGCAATCAGCCCCAGCATTTT

d_gene: TRBD1
j_gene: TRBJ1-4
abundance: few
v_gene: TRBV2
CDR3aa: CASGYRGLSEKLFF
CDR3nt: TGTGCCAGCGGTTACAGGGGCCTGTCTGAAAAACTGTTTTTT

d_gene: .
j_gene: TRBJ2-5
abundance: .
v_gene: TRBV12-3/TRBV12-4
CDR3aa: CASSLYGGKKETQYF
CDR3nt: TGTGCCAGCAGTTTATACGGTGGCAAAAAAGAGACCCAGTACTTC

d_gene: .
j_gene: TRBJ2-1
abundance: .
v_gene: TRBV15
CDR3aa: CATSSGSWGEQFF
CDR3nt: TGTGCCACCAGCAGCGGGAGTTGGGGTGAGCAGTTCTTC

d_gene: .
j_gene: TRBJ1-1
abundance: few
v_gene: TRBV27
CDR3aa: CASSLRGFTEAFF
CDR3nt: TGTGCCAGCAGTTTAAGGGGGTTCACTGAAGCTTTCTTT

d_gene: TRBD2
j_gene: TRBJ2-2
abundance: .
v_gene: TRBV12-3/TRBV12-4
CDR3aa: CASTSGGTTTGELFF
CDR3nt: TGTGCCAGCACCTCGGGAGGGACAACCACCGGGGAGCTGTTTTTT

d_gene: .
j_gene: TRBJ2-1
abundance: .
v_gene: TRBV11-2
CDR3aa: CASSLKLLVGSHNEQFF
CDR3nt: TGTGCCAGCAGCTTAAAGCTACTAGTGGGATCTCACAATGAGCAGTTCTTC

d_gene: .
j_gene: TRBJ2-7
abundance: .
v_gene: TRBV7-2
CDR3aa: CASSLSPAGSYEQYF
CDR3nt: TGTGCCAGCAGCTTATCCCCGGCAGGATCCTACGAGCAGTACTTC

d_gene: TRBD2
j_gene: TRBJ2-1
abundance: .
v_gene: TRBV28
CDR3aa: CASSFLGLAGAYEQFF
CDR3nt: TGTGCCAGCAGTTTTCTCGGACTAGCGGGAGCATATGAGCAGTTCTTC

d_gene: .
j_gene: TRBJ1-4
abundance: .
v_gene: TRBV5-1
CDR3aa: CASSLDGFNEKLFF
CDR3nt: TGCGCCAGCAGCTTGGACGGATTTAATGAAAAACTGTTTTTT

d_gene: .
j_gene: TRBJ2-1
abundance: .
v_gene: TRBV27
CDR3aa: CASYRGGGSYNEQFF
CDR3nt: TGTGCCAGCTACCGGGGCGGTGGCTCCTACAATGAGCAGTTCTTC

d_gene: .
j_gene: TRBJ1-2
abundance: many
v_gene: TRBV5-6
CDR3aa: CASSSRWGTYGYTF
CDR3nt: TGTGCCAGCAGCTCCCGGTGGGGGACATATGGCTACACCTTC

d_gene: TRBD2
j_gene: TRBJ2-1
abundance: .
v_gene: TRBV3-1
CDR3aa: CASSQEGLASNEQFF
CDR3nt: TGTGCCAGCAGCCAAGAGGGACTAGCGTCCAATGAGCAGTTCTTC

d_gene: .
j_gene: TRBJ1-1
abundance: .
v_gene: TRBV5-1
CDR3aa: CASSTGGRGNTEAFF
CDR3nt: TGCGCCAGCAGTACAGGCGGCAGGGGGAACACTGAAGCTTTCTTT

d_gene: TRBD2
j_gene: TRBJ2-5
abundance: .
v_gene: TRBV12-3/TRBV12-4
CDR3aa: CASTLRGRAVQETQYF
CDR3nt: TGTGCCAGCACCCTCCGGGGGAGGGCAGTCCAAGAGACCCAGTACTTC

d_gene: TRBD2
j_gene: TRBJ2-1
abundance: .
v_gene: TRBV5-1
CDR3aa: CASSLVGGGSADNEQFF
CDR3nt: TGCGCCAGCAGCTTGGTGGGCGGGGGGTCGGCGGACAATGAGCAGTTCTTC

d_gene: .
j_gene: TRBJ2-3
abundance: many
v_gene: TRBV14
CDR3aa: CASSRGVSTDTQYF
CDR3nt: TGTGCCAGCAGCCGAGGTGTGAGCACAGATACGCAGTATTTT

d_gene: .
j_gene: TRBJ1-6
abundance: few
v_gene: TRBV12-3/TRBV12-4
CDR3aa: CASSFLGTGNSPLHF
CDR3nt: TGTGCCAGCAGTTTCCTAGGGACGGGGAATTCACCCCTCCACTTT

d_gene: TRBD1
j_gene: TRBJ2-2
abundance: .
v_gene: TRBV6-1
CDR3aa: CASSQDRGAGELFF
CDR3nt: TGTGCCAGCAGCCAAGACAGGGGGGCCGGGGAGCTGTTTTTT

d_gene: TRBD1
j_gene: TRBJ1-6
abundance: .
v_gene: TRBV10-3
CDR3aa: CAIRWTGDSPLHF
CDR3nt: TGTGCCATCAGATGGACAGGGGATTCACCCCTCCACTTT

d_gene: TRBD1
j_gene: TRBJ2-1
abundance: few
v_gene: TRBV5-1
CDR3aa: CASSRGQGAQNEQFF
CDR3nt: TGCGCCAGCAGCCGGGGACAGGGGGCGCAAAATGAGCAGTTCTTC

d_gene: .
j_gene: TRBJ2-7
abundance: .
v_gene: TRBV7-2
CDR3aa: CASSLGVRAYEQYF
CDR3nt: TGTGCCAGCAGCTTGGGTGTGAGGGCCTACGAGCAGTACTTC

d_gene: TRBD1
j_gene: TRBJ1-1
abundance: few
v_gene: TRBV6-1
CDR3aa: CASRTGQLNTEAFF
CDR3nt: TGTGCCAGCAGGACGGGACAGCTGAACACTGAAGCTTTCTTT

d_gene: .
j_gene: TRBJ2-3
abundance: .
v_gene: TRBV10-1
CDR3aa: CASSETGYRTDTQYF
CDR3nt: TGCGCCAGCAGTGAAACAGGGTATCGCACAGATACGCAGTATTTT

d_gene: .
j_gene: TRBJ2-7
abundance: .
v_gene: TRBV29-1
CDR3aa: CSVELGGNEQYF
CDR3nt: TGCAGCGTTGAACTTGGCGGGAACGAGCAGTACTTC

d_gene: .
j_gene: TRBJ2-1
abundance: few
v_gene: TRBV11-2
CDR3aa: CASKPSGTSGYNEQFF
CDR3nt: TGTGCCAGCAAGCCCTCAGGGACGTCGGGCTACAATGAGCAGTTCTTC

d_gene: .
j_gene: TRBJ2-3
abundance: few
v_gene: TRBV12-3/TRBV12-4
CDR3aa: CASSQTPMTSTDTQYF
CDR3nt: TGTGCCAGCAGCCAGACACCAATGACTAGCACAGATACGCAGTATTTT

d_gene: TRBD2
j_gene: TRBJ2-7
abundance: few
v_gene: TRBV20-1
CDR3aa: CSARDGLAGGYEQYF
CDR3nt: TGCAGTGCTAGAGATGGACTAGCGGGAGGGTACGAGCAGTACTTC

d_gene: TRBD1
j_gene: TRBJ1-5
abundance: few
v_gene: TRBV11-2
CDR3aa: CASSQTGHQPQHF
CDR3nt: TGTGCCAGCAGCCAGACAGGGCATCAGCCCCAGCATTTT

d_gene: .
j_gene: TRBJ2-2
abundance: .
v_gene: TRBV21-1
CDR3aa: CASSAWGQGLSSNTGELFF
CDR3nt: TGTGCCAGCAGCGCTTGGGGACAGGGCCTCTCATCGAACACCGGGGAGCTGTTTTTT

d_gene: TRBD1
j_gene: TRBJ1-5
abundance: many
v_gene: TRBV20-1
CDR3aa: CSASVGQAFDQPQHF
CDR3nt: TGCAGTGCTAGTGTGGGACAGGCGTTTGATCAGCCCCAGCATTTT

d_gene: .
j_gene: TRBJ1-1
abundance: few
v_gene: TRBV5-1
CDR3aa: CASSLVRGMNTEAFF
CDR3nt: TGCGCCAGCAGCTTGGTTAGGGGTATGAACACTGAAGCTTTCTTT

d_gene: .
j_gene: TRBJ1-1
abundance: .
v_gene: TRBV28
CDR3aa: CASSLYGGHREAFF
CDR3nt: TGTGCCAGCAGTTTATACGGGGGGCACAGAGAAGCTTTCTTT

d_gene: TRBD2
j_gene: TRBJ2-1
abundance: few
v_gene: TRBV29-1
CDR3aa: CSVPGGSYNEQFF
CDR3nt: TGCAGCGTTCCGGGAGGGTCCTACAATGAGCAGTTCTTC